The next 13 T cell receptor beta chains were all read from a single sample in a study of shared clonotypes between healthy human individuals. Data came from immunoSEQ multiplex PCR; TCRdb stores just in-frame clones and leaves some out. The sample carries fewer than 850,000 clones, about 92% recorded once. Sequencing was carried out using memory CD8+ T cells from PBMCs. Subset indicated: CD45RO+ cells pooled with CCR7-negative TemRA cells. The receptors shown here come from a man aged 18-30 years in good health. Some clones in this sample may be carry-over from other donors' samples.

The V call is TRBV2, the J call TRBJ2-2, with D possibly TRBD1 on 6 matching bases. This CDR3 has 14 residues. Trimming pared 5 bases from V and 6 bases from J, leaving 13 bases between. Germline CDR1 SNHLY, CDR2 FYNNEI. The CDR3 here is CASSLTGKPGELFF. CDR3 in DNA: TGTGCCAGCAGTTTAACAGGGAAACCCGGGGAGCTGTTTTTT.

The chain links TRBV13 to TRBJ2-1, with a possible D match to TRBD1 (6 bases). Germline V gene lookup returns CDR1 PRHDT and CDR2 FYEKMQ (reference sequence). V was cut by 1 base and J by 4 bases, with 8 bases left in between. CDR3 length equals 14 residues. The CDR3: CASSLVRGYNEQFF. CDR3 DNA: TGTGCCAGCAGCTTAGTTAGGGGGTACAATGAGCAGTTCTTC.

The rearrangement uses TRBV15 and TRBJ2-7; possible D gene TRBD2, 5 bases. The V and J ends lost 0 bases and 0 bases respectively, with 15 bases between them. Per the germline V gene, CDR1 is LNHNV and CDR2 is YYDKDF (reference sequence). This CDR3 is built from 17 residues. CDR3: CATSRDTSYGISYEQYF. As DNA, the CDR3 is TGTGCCACCAGCAGAGATACCTCCTACGGGATCTCCTACGAGCAGTACTTC.

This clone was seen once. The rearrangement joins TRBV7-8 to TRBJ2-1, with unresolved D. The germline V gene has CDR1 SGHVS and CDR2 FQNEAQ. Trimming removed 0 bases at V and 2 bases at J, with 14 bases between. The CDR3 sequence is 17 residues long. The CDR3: CASSLALGGLTYNEQFF. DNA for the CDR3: TGTGCCAGCAGCTTAGCGCTCGGCGGCCTAACCTACAATGAGCAGTTCTTC.

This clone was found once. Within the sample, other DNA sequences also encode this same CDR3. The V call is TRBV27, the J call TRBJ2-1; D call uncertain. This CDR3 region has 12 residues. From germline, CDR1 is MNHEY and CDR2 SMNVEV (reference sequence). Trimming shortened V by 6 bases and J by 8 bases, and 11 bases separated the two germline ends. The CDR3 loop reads CASSPLSDEQFF. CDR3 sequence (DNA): TGTGCCAGCAGCCCACTGAGCGATGAGCAGTTCTTC.

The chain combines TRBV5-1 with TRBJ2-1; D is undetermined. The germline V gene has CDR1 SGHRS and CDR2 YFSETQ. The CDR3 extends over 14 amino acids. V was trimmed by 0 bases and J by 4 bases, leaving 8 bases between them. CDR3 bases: TGCGCCAGCAGCTTGGGGGTTATTTACAATGAGCAGTTCTTC. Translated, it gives CASSLGVIYNEQFF.

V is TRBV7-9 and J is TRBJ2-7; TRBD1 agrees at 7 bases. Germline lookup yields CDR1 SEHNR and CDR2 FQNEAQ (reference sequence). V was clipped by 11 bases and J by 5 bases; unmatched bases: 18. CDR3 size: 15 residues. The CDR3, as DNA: TGTGCCGGGGCCCGACAGGGATGGCTGGGGCACGAGCAGTACTTC. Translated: CAGARQGWLGHEQYF.

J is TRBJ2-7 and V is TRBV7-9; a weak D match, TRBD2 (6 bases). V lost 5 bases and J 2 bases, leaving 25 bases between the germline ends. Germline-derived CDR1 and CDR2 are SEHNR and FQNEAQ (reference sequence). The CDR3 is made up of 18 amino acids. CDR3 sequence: CASSPVVGTHFPTYEQYF. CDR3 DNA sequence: TGTGCCAGCAGCCCCGTTGTTGGGACTCACTTTCCAACCTACGAGCAGTACTTC.

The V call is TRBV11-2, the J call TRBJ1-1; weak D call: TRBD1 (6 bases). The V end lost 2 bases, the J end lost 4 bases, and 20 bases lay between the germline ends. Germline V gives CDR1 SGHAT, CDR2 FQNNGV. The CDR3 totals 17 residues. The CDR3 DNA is TGTGCCAGCAGCTTATATCCCCTGGCAGGGGCCTTCACTGAAGCTTTCTTT. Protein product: CASSLYPLAGAFTEAFF.

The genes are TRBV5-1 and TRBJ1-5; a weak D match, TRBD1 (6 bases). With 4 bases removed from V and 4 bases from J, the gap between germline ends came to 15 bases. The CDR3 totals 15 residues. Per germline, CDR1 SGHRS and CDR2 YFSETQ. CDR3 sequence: CASSPQPGQNQPQHF. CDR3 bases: TGCGCCAGCAGCCCGCAACCGGGACAAAATCAGCCCCAGCATTTT.

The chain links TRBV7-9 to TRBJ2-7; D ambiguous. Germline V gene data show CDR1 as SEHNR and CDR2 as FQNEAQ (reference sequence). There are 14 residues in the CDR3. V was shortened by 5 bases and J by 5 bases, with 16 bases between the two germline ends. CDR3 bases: TGTGCCAGCAGCCCGTCCCCTCCTGTGCACGAGCAGTACTTC. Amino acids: CASSPSPPVHEQYF.

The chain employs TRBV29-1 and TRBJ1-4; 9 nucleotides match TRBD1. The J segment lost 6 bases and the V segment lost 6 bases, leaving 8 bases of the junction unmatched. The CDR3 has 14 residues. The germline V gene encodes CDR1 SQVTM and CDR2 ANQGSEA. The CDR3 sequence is CSVSSGTGYEKLFF. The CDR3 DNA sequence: TGCAGCGTCTCTTCCGGGACAGGGTATGAAAAACTGTTTTTT. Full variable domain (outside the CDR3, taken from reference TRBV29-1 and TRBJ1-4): SAVISQKPSRDICQRGTSLTIQCQVDSQVTMMFWYRQQPGQSLTLIATANQGSEATYESGFVIDKFPISRPNLTFSTLTVSNMSPEDSSIYLCSVSSGTGYEKLFFGSGTQLSVL.

The CDR3 nucleotides are TGCGCCAGCAGCTTGGTTGGGGGGCCCACCTATGGCTACACCTTC. Its protein product is CASSLVGGPTYGYTF. The chain recombines TRBV5-1 with TRBJ1-2; D perhaps matches TRBD1 (6 bases). In germline, CDR1 is SGHRS, CDR2 YFSETQ. There are 15 residues in the CDR3. V was pared by 0 bases and J by 4 bases, with 13 bases between.